This T cell receptor (beta chain) is drawn from a study of cytomegalovirus exposure and HLA in healthy donors (dated by TCRdb to between 2016 and 2019). Background on the whole study: An earlier analysis of roughly 570 of the donors reported approximately 260 Gb of sequence data and 90 million to 120 million unique TCR beta sequences obtained from around 190 million T cells. About 310 gigabases of sequencing data and tens of millions of unique TCR sequences were included in an early release covering several hundred HLA-typed donors. The genetic ancestry cluster associated with self-reported Caucasian donors included 80% to 90% of the roughly 410 genotyped donors. The aim of the study was to test whether cataloging public T cell receptors could identify signatures of past pathogen exposure. The T cell repertoires of roughly 660 subjects were profiled by immunosequencing and related to cytomegalovirus serostatus. Besides the first cohort of roughly 660 subjects, a separate validation cohort made up of 120 different subjects was used. To predict cytomegalovirus infection status, the study combined high-throughput TCR immunosequencing, statistical association of individual TCRs with disease status, and machine learning. A later analysis re-analyzed previously published TCR beta repertoires from roughly 690 donors and added high-resolution HLA genotyping to study TCR occurrence patterns. Rather than using new phenotypic data, the later analysis identified candidate immune exposures from TCR beta sequences and from how often those sequences occurred across donors. To decide whether each TCR beta V gene segment behaved as functional or pseudogenic, an earlier analysis of some 600 of the donors relied on high-throughput TCR beta sequencing. Donor age, sex, ethnicity and CMV serostatus were compiled together with the repertoire data. A later genetic analysis took genome-wide SNP genotypes for about three fifths of the roughly 670 donors and used that subset as a discovery cohort. All discovery cohort repertoires had been generated on a single sequencing platform. HLA typing included class I and class II loci at four-digit resolution. Typing coverage differed by locus: A, B, C, DRB1 and DQB1 were typed in roughly 620-630 donors, DQA1 in 500 to 550, DPA1 in some 570, and DPB1 in around 490. Roughly 5 DR-DQ haplotypes were handled as single units for association and clustering, since linkage in the cohort was strong. Among 300 to 500 genotyped donors of the cohort, an average of roughly 230,000 unique TCR beta nucleotide sequences was sequenced per donor, of which about 19% were non-productive.

The cohort was made up of around 720 healthy bone marrow donors. Cohort members were all nominally healthy when sampled, although unrecorded immune exposures were likely present. The donor was CMV seropositive and belonged to the group of 250 to 300 seropositive cohort members. A peripheral blood sample was collected from each donor, and TCR beta sequencing was performed on peripheral blood mononuclear cells. The Qiagen DNeasy Blood Extraction Kit was used to extract genomic DNA from the blood cell samples. The receptor library was made with the immunoSEQ multiplex PCR assay. The multiplex PCR relied on a mix of 60 forward primers for TCR Vbeta segments and 13 reverse primers for TCR Jbeta segments. The CDR3 region of rearranged TCR beta genes was amplified from genomic DNA with a multiplex PCR assay. Amplified TCR beta libraries were sequenced as 87-base-pair reads on the Illumina HiSeq System. The source study handled its data this way. A later analysis counted about 80 million unique TCR beta chains across the 666 repertoires, and approximately 11 million of these chains were shared by at least two donors. Raw reads were error-corrected and collapsed into unique sequences with a nearest-neighbor algorithm that merged closely related sequences to remove PCR and sequencing errors. V, D and J gene segments were assigned by aligning CDR3 sequences to IMGT reference sequences. For a sequence to be retained, a match of at least six nucleotides to both a V gene segment and a J gene segment was required. Rearrangements were called productive when the CDR3 lacked stop codons and stayed in frame with V and J; all others were non-productive. Following IMGT convention, CDR3 was defined as the stretch from the second conserved V-encoded cysteine to the conserved J-encoded phenylalanine. The earlier analysis of 500 to 650 of the donors excluded any sequence lacking an unambiguous match to a single V gene segment. In an earlier analysis of several hundred of the donors, V segments were called functional above 56.7% productive rearrangements and were called segregating when the between-donor standard deviation exceeded 5%. A statistical classification framework was developed to diagnose cytomegalovirus status using the catalog of TCR beta chain sequences. In a later analysis, TCR nucleotide sequences were compared against IMGT/GENE-DB human TR gene sequences so that V and J genes could be assigned. In a later analysis, CDR3 sequences and most-parsimonious VDJ recombination scenarios were assigned using the TCRdist pipeline. A later analysis defined each TCR beta chain by its CDR3 amino acid sequence plus V-gene family, and excluded reads lacking a unique V-gene family. As a way to deal with suspected cross-contamination and a sequencing artifact, a later analysis dropped hundreds of nucleotide sequences that were highly shared and had low generation probability. A later analysis calculated a clonal expansion index for each public chain from normalized within-repertoire ranks of inferred template counts. A later analysis computed generation probabilities with a VDJ recombination model fitted to out-of-frame rearrangements, and checked the results against IGoR. A later analysis scored TCR-TCR, TCR-HLA and TCR-CMV co-occurrence with hypergeometric tests, applying a repertoire-size bias correction to TCR pairs. To estimate false discovery rates, a later analysis permuted the HLA or CMV assignments 20 times. In a later analysis, co-occurring TCRs were grouped using DBSCAN, with TCRdist sequence similarity added in when clustering inside HLA-allele-positive subsets. For co-occurrence clustering, repertoires with fewer than 30,000 or more than 120,000 public chains were excluded, along with 4 to 6 repertoires with anomalous nucleotide sharing. The clones in this table, taken by TCRdb from immuneACCESS, are in-frame only. Not every clone is retained; where verified, under half of the shortfall comes from an unresolved V gene, and the cause of the rest is unknown. V, J and clone size reflect that table, while D and trimming were determined from the DNA. The sample data list almost 80,000 clones, and less than 80% of these were observed just once. The ten largest clones represent about 6.9% of the sample.

This clone has a handful of counts. The antigen this receptor binds is unknown. Nothing much larger sits one base from this clone, and base qualities are not available. Overall study results and their limits: Correlated functional status among segregating V segments might be attributable to linkage disequilibrium, but an unknown experimental factor could not be ruled out. Roughly uniform sequencing depth across donors was assumed in presence/absence analyses, although this assumption may not hold. Because HLA typing was missing for some donors at each locus, association tests included only the typed subset. A further reported finding was that TCR beta sequences accurately predicted the HLA-A and HLA-B alleles for most subjects in the first cohort. A later analysis associated 15,000 or so TCR beta sequences with specific HLA alleles at a false discovery rate of 0.05. Broadly in line with IMGT annotations, most TCR beta V segments showed up in productive rearrangements about 87% or about 30% of the time in an earlier analysis of 587 of the donors. The 87-base-pair reads could not distinguish some IMGT-functional V segments, including TRBV6-2 and TRBV6-3, so those segments were excluded. Several of the top co-occurrence clusters appeared to be linked to parvovirus B19, influenza, CMV and Epstein-Barr virus, according to a later analysis. Compared with the roughly 670-donor mean, donors in an Asian-associated ancestry cluster had fewer N-insertions in productive TCRs, according to a later genetic analysis. According to a later analysis, TCR association rates differed among HLA loci, with DRB1 alleles showing the most associated TCRs and HLA-C alleles showing the fewest. In this cohort, only TCR beta chains were sequenced, and detectable features were limited by the absence of alpha or paired-chain data. Because counts were too low, seventeen rarely observed V segments, including chromosome 9 orphons, were left out of the earlier analysis of 500 to 650 of the donors. In vitro tests confirmed that a few of the cytomegalovirus-associated TCR beta chains recognize cytomegalovirus antigens. While some public TCRs were present in many individuals, most TCR sequences turned up only very rarely across donors. When HLA alleles, especially DR and DQ, strongly co-occurred, attributing TCR associations to individual alleles was difficult. An association between a missense DCLRE1C variant and V-gene and J-gene trimming of TCR beta chains was found in a later genetic analysis and replicated in an independent cohort. In a later analysis, HLA-associated TCR beta chains were found to be more clonally expanded and to have lower generation probabilities than equally common non-associated chains. A cluster of highly shared sequence variants was judged likely to represent a technical artifact of the sequencing pipeline. According to the authors, the approach could potentially be generalized to other disease states and immunological phenotypes. According to a later analysis, most CMV-associated TCR beta chains appeared to be HLA-restricted, and the HLA associations seemed to be driven largely by CMV exposure. Cytomegalovirus status was reported to be diagnosed by the classifier with high specificity and sensitivity in both the original and validation cohorts. The study gave a list of 150 to 200 TCR beta chains associated with cytomegalovirus. Immune exposure information for the cohort was limited to CMV serostatus.

Trimming accounts for 2 bases at V and 3 bases at J, while the number of junction bases matched to no gene is 0. Reading the germline V gene (reference sequence) gives CDR1 MNHEY and CDR2 SMNVEV. The cysteine opens and the phenylalanine closes a CDR3 of 14 amino acids. Kept here is only the CDR3 DNA, which spans 42 bases and is read in frame from base 1. The rearranged chain carries TRBV27 and TRBJ1-4, with TRBD1 identical over 7 junction bases. Sequenced sample: PBMCs. The sequence derives from a woman between 50 and 59 years old in good health and CMV-seropositive. The sequence in DNA is TGTGCCAGCAGTTTAACAGGGGCTAATGAAAAACTGTTTTTT. This yields the protein CASSLTGANEKLFF.